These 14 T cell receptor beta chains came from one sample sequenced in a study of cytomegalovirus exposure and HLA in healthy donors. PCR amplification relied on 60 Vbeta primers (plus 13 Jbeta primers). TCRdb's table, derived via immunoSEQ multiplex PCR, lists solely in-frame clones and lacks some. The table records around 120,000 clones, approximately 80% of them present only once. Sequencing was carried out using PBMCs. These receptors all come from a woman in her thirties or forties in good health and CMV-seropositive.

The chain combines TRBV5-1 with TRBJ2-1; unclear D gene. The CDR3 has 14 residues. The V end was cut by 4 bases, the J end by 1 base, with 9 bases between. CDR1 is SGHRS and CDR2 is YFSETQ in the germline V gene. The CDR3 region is CASSLLYSYNEQFF. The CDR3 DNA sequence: TGCGCCAGCAGCCTACTATATTCCTACAATGAGCAGTTCTTC.

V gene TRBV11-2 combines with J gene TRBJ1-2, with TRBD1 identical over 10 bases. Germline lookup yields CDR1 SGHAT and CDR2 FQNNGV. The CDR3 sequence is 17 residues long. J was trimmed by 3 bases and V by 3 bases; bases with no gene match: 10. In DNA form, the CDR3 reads TGTGCCAGCAGCTTTATCTCCTCTGGACAGGGGGACTATGGCTACACCTTC. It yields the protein CASSFISSGQGDYGYTF. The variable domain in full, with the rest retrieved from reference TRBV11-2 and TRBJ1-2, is EAGVAQSPRYKIIEKRQSVAFWCNPISGHATLYWYQQILGQGPKLLIQFQNNGVVDDSQLPKDRFSAERLKGVDSTLKIQPAKLEDSAVYLCASSFISSGQGDYGYTFGSGTRLTVV.

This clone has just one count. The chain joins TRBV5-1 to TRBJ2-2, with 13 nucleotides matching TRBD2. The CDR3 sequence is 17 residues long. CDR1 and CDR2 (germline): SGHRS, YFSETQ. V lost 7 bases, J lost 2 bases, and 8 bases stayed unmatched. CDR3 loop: CASFQGLAGINTGELFF. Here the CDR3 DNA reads TGCGCCAGCTTCCAGGGACTAGCGGGGATTAACACCGGGGAGCTGTTTTTT.

The CDR3 DNA sequence: TGTGCCAGCAGCGTAGGGCTAGCGGGAGGCGAGCAGTACTTC. It translates to CASSVGLAGGEQYF. The V and J genes are TRBV9 and TRBJ2-7, with TRBD2 identical over 11 bases. The length of the CDR3 is 14 residues. Germline V lookup: CDR1 SGDLS, CDR2 YYNGEE. Unmatched junction bases numbered 2, after V lost 0 bases and J lost 6 bases.

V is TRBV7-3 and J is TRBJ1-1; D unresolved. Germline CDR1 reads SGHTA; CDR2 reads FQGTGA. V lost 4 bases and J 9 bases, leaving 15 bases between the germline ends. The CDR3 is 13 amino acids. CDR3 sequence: CASSSHSSPKAFF. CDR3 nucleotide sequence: TGTGCCAGCAGCTCACACAGCAGTCCGAAAGCTTTCTTT.

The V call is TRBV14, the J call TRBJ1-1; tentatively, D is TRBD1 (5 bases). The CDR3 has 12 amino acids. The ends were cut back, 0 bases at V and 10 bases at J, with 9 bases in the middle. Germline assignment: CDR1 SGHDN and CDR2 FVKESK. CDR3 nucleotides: TGTGCCAGCAGCCAAGACAGGGTTAGAGCTTTCTTT. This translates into CASSQDRVRAFF.

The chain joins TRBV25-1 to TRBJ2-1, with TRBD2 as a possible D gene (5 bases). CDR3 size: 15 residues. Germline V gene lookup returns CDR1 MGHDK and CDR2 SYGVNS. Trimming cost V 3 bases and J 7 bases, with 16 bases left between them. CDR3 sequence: CASSDPPGSGNEQFF. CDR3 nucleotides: TGTGCCAGCAGTGACCCCCCCGGGTCGGGGAATGAGCAGTTCTTC.

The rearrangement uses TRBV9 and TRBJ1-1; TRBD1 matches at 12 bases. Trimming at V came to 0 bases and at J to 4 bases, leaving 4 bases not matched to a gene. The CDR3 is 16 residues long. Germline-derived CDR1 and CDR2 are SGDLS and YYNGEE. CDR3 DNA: TGTGCCAGCAGCGTAGGACTGGGACAGGGGGCCACTGAAGCTTTCTTT. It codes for CASSVGLGQGATEAFF.

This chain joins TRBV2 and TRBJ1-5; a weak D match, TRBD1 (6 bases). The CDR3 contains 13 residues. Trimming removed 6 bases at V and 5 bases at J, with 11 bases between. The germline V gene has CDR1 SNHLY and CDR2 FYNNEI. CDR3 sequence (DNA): TGTGCCAGCAGCCTATCAGGGGATCAGCCCCAGCATTTT. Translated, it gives CASSLSGDQPQHF.

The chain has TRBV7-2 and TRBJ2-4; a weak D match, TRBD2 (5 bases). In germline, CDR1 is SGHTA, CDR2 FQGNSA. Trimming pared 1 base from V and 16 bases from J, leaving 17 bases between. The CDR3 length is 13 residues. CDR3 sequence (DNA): TGTGCCAGCAGCTTAGATGGGCTAGCCAAACCCTACTTC. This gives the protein CASSLDGLAKPYF.

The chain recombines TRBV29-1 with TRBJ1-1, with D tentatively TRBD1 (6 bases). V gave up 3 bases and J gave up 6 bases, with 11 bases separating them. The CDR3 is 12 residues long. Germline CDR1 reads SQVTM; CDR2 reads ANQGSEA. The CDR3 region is CSVETGPAEAFF. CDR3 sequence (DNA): TGCAGCGTTGAGACAGGCCCAGCTGAAGCTTTCTTT.

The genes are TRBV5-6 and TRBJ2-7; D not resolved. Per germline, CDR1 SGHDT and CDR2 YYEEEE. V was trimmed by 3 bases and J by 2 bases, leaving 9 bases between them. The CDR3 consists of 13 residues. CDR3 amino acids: CASSSTSTYEQYF. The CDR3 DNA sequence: TGTGCCAGCAGCTCAACCTCTACCTACGAGCAGTACTTC.

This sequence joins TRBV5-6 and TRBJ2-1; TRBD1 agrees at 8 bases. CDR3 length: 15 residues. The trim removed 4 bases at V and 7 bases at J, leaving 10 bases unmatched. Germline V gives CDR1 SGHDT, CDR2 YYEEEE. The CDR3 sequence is CASSHRGQGRNEQFF. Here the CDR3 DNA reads TGTGCCAGCAGCCATCGAGGACAGGGAAGGAATGAGCAGTTCTTC.

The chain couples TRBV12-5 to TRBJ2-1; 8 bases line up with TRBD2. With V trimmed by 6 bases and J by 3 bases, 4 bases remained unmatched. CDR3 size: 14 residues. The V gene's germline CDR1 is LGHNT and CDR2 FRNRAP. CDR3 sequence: CASGPSGSYNEQFF. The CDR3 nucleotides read TGTGCTAGTGGCCCGAGCGGGAGCTACAATGAGCAGTTCTTC.